Shown below are 25 T cell receptor beta chains from a single sample sequenced in a study of T cell responses to AZD1222 COVID-19 vaccine. The repertoire was sequenced with immunoSEQ multiplex PCR; TCRdb's copy has only in-frame clones and lacks some. This table has about 150,000 clones, around nine tenths appearing once. The sample here was peripheral blood, taken on day 0 of AZD1222 vaccination. Receptor source: an adult in good health.

V and J are TRBV10-2 and TRBJ1-4; no reliable D call. CDR3 size: 14 residues. Germline CDR1 reads WSHSY; CDR2 reads SAAADI. Trimming shortened V by 4 bases and J by 8 bases, and 14 bases separated the two germline ends. The CDR3 loop reads CASSGVEGVEKLFF. DNA for the CDR3: TGCGCCAGCAGTGGGGTGGAGGGAGTCGAAAAACTGTTTTTT.

The chain uses TRBV13 and TRBJ1-5; possible D gene TRBD1, 5 bases. The length of the CDR3 is 18 residues. Trimming took 1 base from V and 2 from J, leaving 18 bases between them. CDR1 and CDR2 from the germline V gene are PRHDT and FYEKMQ (reference sequence). CDR3 amino acids: CASSLAGVGLGRNQPQHF. The CDR3 DNA reads as TGTGCCAGCAGCTTAGCGGGGGTGGGATTGGGACGCAATCAGCCCCAGCATTTT.

This chain connects TRBV5-1 to TRBJ1-1, with no clear D. The ends were cut back, 2 bases at V and 1 base at J, with 9 bases in the middle. Per the germline V gene, CDR1 is SGHRS and CDR2 is YFSETQ. The CDR3 has 14 residues. The DNA of the CDR3 is TGCGCCAGCAGCTTCGGTCAGACGAACACTGAAGCTTTCTTT. Amino acid sequence: CASSFGQTNTEAFF.

V usage is TRBV10-3 and J usage is TRBJ2-7; 10 bases line up with TRBD1. The V gene's germline CDR1 is ENHRY and CDR2 SYGVKD. V gave up 6 bases and J gave up 2 bases; unmatched junction bases: 7. The CDR3 spans 15 residues. The CDR3 region is CAISRTGGSAYEQYF. In DNA form, the CDR3 reads TGTGCCATCAGCCGGACAGGGGGTAGCGCCTACGAGCAGTACTTC.

CDR3: CSVGYGEQFF. CDR3 DNA sequence: TGCAGTGTTGGGTACGGTGAGCAGTTCTTC. The chain has TRBV20-1 and TRBJ2-1; D remains unclear. CDR1 is DFQATT and CDR2 is SNEGSKA in the germline V gene (reference sequence). The V and J ends lost 7 bases and 9 bases respectively, with 10 bases between them. The CDR3 covers 10 residues.

The chain has TRBV28 and TRBJ1-3; D ambiguous. Germline loops: CDR1 MDHEN, CDR2 SYDVKM. The CDR3 has 15 residues. Trimming stripped 6 bases from V and 4 bases from J, with 16 bases between. The CDR3 bases are TGTGCCAGCAGACTCACTACAGTTACGGGAAACACCATATATTTT. Amino acids: CASRLTTVTGNTIYF.

The chain recombines TRBV19 with TRBJ1-6; possible D gene TRBD1, 5 bases. The V and J ends lost 5 bases and 8 bases respectively, with 10 bases between them. This CDR3 contains 13 residues. Germline CDR1 LNHDA, CDR2 SQIVND (reference sequence). In nucleotides, the CDR3 is TGTGCCAGTAGTGGTTTGGGGGATTCACCCCTCCACTTT. Encoded protein: CASSGLGDSPLHF. The full variable domain, completed using reference TRBV19 and TRBJ1-6, is DGGITQSPKYLFRKEGQNVTLSCEQNLNHDAMYWYRQDPGQGLRLIYYSQIVNDFQKGDIAEGYSVSREKKESFPLTVTSAQKNPTAFYLCASSGLGDSPLHFGNGTRLTVT.

The chain recombines TRBV7-9 with TRBJ1-6, with TRBD1 as a possible D gene (5 bases). Per the germline V gene, CDR1 is SEHNR and CDR2 is FQNEAQ (reference sequence). V lost 4 bases and J 7 bases, leaving 11 bases between the germline ends. The CDR3 sequence is 14 residues long. CDR3 residues: CASSSGGLNSPLHF. The CDR3 bases are TGTGCCAGCAGCTCCGGGGGACTGAATTCACCCCTCCACTTT.

J is TRBJ2-5 and V is TRBV28, with a weak D call TRBD1 (5 bases). The V gene's germline CDR1 is MDHEN and CDR2 SYDVKM. Trimming left V 8 bases short and J 2 bases short, with 12 bases between. The CDR3 is 13 residues long. CDR3 residues: CASRPTVQETQYF. The CDR3, as DNA: TGTGCCAGCCGTCCGACAGTTCAAGAGACCCAGTACTTC. Filled out from reference TRBV28 and TRBJ2-5, the complete variable domain reads DVKVTQSSRYLVKRTGEKVFLECVQDMDHENMFWYRQDPGLGLRLIYFSYDVKMKEKGDIPEGYSVSREKKERFSLILESASTNQTSMYLCASRPTVQETQYFGPGTRLLVL.

The genes are TRBV5-1 and TRBJ1-2, with D perhaps TRBD1 (5 bases). Trimming pared 4 bases from V and 4 bases from J, leaving 17 bases between. The CDR3 covers 15 residues. Germline CDR1 reads SGHRS; CDR2 reads YFSETQ. The CDR3 coding sequence is TGCGCCAGCAGCGCGCTTTTTCAGGGATCCTATGGCTACACCTTC. Translation gives CASSALFQGSYGYTF.

The chain recombines TRBV7-2 with TRBJ2-3; D is possibly TRBD1 (6 bases). Germline V CDR1 and CDR2: SGHTA, FQGNSA. The CDR3 has 15 residues. With 3 bases removed from V and 5 bases from J, the gap between germline ends came to 15 bases. The CDR3 spells CASSFGQGNGDTQYF. In DNA, the CDR3 is TGTGCCAGCAGCTTTGGGCAGGGGAATGGAGATACGCAGTATTTT.

This clone has more than one count but fewer than ten. J is TRBJ2-7 and V is TRBV25-1, with 11 bases matching TRBD1. Germline V gene sequence: CDR1 MGHDK, CDR2 SYGVNS. The V segment lost 2 bases and the J segment 3 bases; nucleotides outside the gene matches: 9. CDR3 length: 17 residues. CDR3 residues: CASSEPGQGAPVYEQYF. CDR3 nucleotide sequence: TGTGCCAGCAGTGAACCCGGACAGGGGGCGCCGGTCTACGAGCAGTACTTC.

The chain is built from TRBV28 and TRBJ1-1; 7 nucleotides line up with TRBD1. Germline V gene data show CDR1 as MDHEN and CDR2 as SYDVKM. J lost 5 bases, V lost 6 bases, and 15 bases had no gene match. The CDR3 spans 16 residues. The CDR3 protein is CASSSLAGGPRTEAFF. The CDR3 region has the DNA TGTGCCAGCAGCTCCCTGGCAGGGGGTCCGAGAACTGAAGCTTTCTTT.

The V gene is TRBV7-9, the J gene TRBJ2-7, with D perhaps matching TRBD2 (6 bases). The V end was cut by 5 bases, the J end by 2 bases, with 16 bases between. The CDR3 length is 15 residues. Germline V lookup: CDR1 SEHNR, CDR2 FQNEAQ (reference sequence). The CDR3 spells CASSAGLGGPYEQYF. DNA for the CDR3: TGTGCCAGCAGCGCAGGCTTGGGGGGTCCCTACGAGCAGTACTTC. Drawing the rest from reference TRBV7-9 and TRBJ2-7, the complete variable domain is DTGVSQNPRHKITKRGQNVTFRCDPISEHNRLYWYRQTLGQGPEFLTYFQNEAQLEKSRLLSDRFSAERPKGSFSTLEIQRTEQGDSAMYLCASSAGLGGPYEQYFGPGTRLTVT.

The chain links TRBV7-8 to TRBJ2-3, with 10 nucleotides matching TRBD2. In germline, CDR1 is SGHVS, CDR2 FQNEAQ. The CDR3 contains 17 residues. After removal of 0 bases from V and 2 bases from J, the junction contained 5 bases not matched to a gene. Here the CDR3 reads CASSLALAGVPTDTQYF. In DNA, the CDR3 is TGTGCCAGCAGCTTAGCCCTAGCGGGAGTCCCCACAGATACGCAGTATTTT.

J is TRBJ1-6 and V is TRBV7-9; D gene ambiguous. CDR1 and CDR2 from the germline V gene are SEHNR and FQNEAQ (reference sequence). V dropped 1 base and J dropped 0 bases, with 13 bases sitting between them. The CDR3 extends over 18 amino acids. The CDR3 sequence: CASSLDLDASSYNSPLHF. CDR3 sequence (DNA): TGTGCCAGCAGCTTAGATCTAGACGCGAGCTCCTATAATTCACCCCTCCACTTT.

This chain joins TRBV5-8 and TRBJ1-2, with D perhaps matching TRBD1 (5 bases). Germline V gene lookup returns CDR1 SGHTS and CDR2 YDEGEE. CDR3 length: 14 residues. Trimming shortened V by 0 bases and J by 2 bases, and 8 bases separated the two germline ends. The CDR3 region is CASSLAGNNYGYTF. DNA for the CDR3: TGTGCCAGCAGCTTGGCAGGGAACAACTATGGCTACACCTTC.

About this clone itself: At the DNA level, this CDR3 is encoded by other sequences in the same sample as well. The chain carries TRBV9 and TRBJ2-5; D gene unclear. Trimming removed 4 bases at V and 2 bases at J, with 6 bases between. The CDR3 spans 12 residues. Germline values: CDR1 SGDLS, CDR2 YYNGEE. CDR3 protein: CASSREQETQYF. As DNA, the CDR3 is TGTGCCAGCAGCAGAGAGCAAGAGACCCAGTACTTC. The complete variable domain, with remaining parts taken from reference TRBV9 and TRBJ2-5, reads DSGVTQTPKHLITATGQRVTLRCSPRSGDLSVYWYQQSLDQGLQFLIQYYNGEERAKGNILERFSAQQFPDLHSELNLSSLELGDSALYFCASSREQETQYFGPGTRLLVL.

CDR3 sequence (DNA): TGTGCCAGCAGCCAAGACGCAGGACCTTGGCAAGAGACCCAGTACTTC. Translation: CASSQDAGPWQETQYF. The chain has TRBV3-1 (or the pseudogene TRBV3-2) and TRBJ2-5, with D unresolved. CDR1 LGHDT and CDR2 YNNKEL come from the germline V gene (reference sequence). The CDR3 spans 16 residues. V was pared by 0 bases and J by 2 bases, with 13 bases between.

This clone was found once. The chain uses TRBV6-6 and TRBJ2-1, with D possibly being TRBD1 (6 bases). Germline-derived CDR1 and CDR2 are MNHNY and SVGAGI (reference sequence). Trimming cost V 5 bases and J 1 base, with 18 bases left between them. CDR3 size: 17 residues. CDR3 bases: TGTGCCAGCAGTCACCCTTCAGGGGTGGTATCCTACAATGAGCAGTTCTTC. Residues: CASSHPSGVVSYNEQFF.

This chain connects TRBV5-6 to TRBJ1-1; weak D call: TRBD1 (6 bases). The CDR3 sequence is 15 residues long. With 9 bases removed from V and 7 bases from J, the gap between germline ends came to 25 bases. Germline V gene lookup returns CDR1 SGHDT and CDR2 YYEEEE. The CDR3: CATTTKRGERGEAFF. The CDR3 bases are TGTGCCACCACGACCAAGAGGGGGGAGAGGGGTGAAGCTTTCTTT.

This chain uses TRBV5-6 with TRBJ1-2, with D possibly being TRBD1 (5 bases). This CDR3 is 12 amino acids long. In germline, CDR1 is SGHDT, CDR2 YYEEEE. Deletions cut 6 bases from V and 4 bases from J, with 10 bases between. CDR3 sequence reads: CASTTTVYGYTF. In DNA, the CDR3 is TGTGCCAGCACTACGACAGTCTATGGCTACACCTTC.

The CDR3 region has the DNA TGTGCCTGGAGGGAGGGTGAGACCCAGTACTTC. This codes for CAWREGETQYF. The chain has TRBV30 and TRBJ2-5; a possible D gene is TRBD2 (6 bases). The CDR3 extends over 11 amino acids. Deletions cut 3 bases from V and 5 bases from J, with 7 bases between. Germline CDR1 and CDR2: GTSNPN and SVGIG (reference sequence).

J is TRBJ1-1 and V is TRBV18; 10 nucleotides line up with TRBD1. V was clipped by 0 bases and J by 1 base; unmatched bases: 2. The CDR3 extends over 16 amino acids. CDR1 is KGHSH and CDR2 is LQKENI in the germline V gene. CDR3 in DNA: TGTGCCAGCTCACCACCCGGGACAGGGGAGAACACTGAAGCTTTCTTT. This gives the protein CASSPPGTGENTEAFF.

V and J are TRBV14 and TRBJ2-1, with TRBD2 matching over 8 bases. Germline V gene sequence: CDR1 SGHDN, CDR2 FVKESK. The junction had 4 bases not matched to a gene; V was cut back by 0 bases and J by 6 bases. The CDR3 runs to 15 residues. In nucleotides, the CDR3 is TGTGCCAGCAGCCAAGACCTAGCGGGTATCAATGAGCAGTTCTTC. Encoded protein: CASSQDLAGINEQFF.